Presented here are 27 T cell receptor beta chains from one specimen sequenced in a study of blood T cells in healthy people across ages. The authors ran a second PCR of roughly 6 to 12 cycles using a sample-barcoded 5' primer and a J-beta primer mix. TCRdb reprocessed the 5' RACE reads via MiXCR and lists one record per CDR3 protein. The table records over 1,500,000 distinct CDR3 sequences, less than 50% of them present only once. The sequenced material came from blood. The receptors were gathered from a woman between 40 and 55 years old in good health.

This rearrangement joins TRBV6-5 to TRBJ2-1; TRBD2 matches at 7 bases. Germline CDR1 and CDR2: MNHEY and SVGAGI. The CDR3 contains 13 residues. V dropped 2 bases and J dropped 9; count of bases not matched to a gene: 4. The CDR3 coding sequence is TGTGCCAGCAGTTACGGGCGGGGGTCTGAGCAGTTCTTC. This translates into CASSYGRGSEQFF.

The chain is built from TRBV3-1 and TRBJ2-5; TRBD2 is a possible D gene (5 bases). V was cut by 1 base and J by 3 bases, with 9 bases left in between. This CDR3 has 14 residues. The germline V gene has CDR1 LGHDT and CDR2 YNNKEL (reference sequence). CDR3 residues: CASSQVSSKETQYF. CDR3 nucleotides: TGTGCCAGCAGCCAAGTTTCTAGCAAAGAGACCCAGTACTTC.

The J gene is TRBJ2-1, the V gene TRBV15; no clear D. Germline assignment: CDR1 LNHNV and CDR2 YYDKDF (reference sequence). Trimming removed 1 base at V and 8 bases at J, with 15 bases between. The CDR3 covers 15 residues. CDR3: CATSRVLDREDEQFF. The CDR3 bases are TGTGCCACCAGCAGAGTACTGGATAGGGAAGATGAGCAGTTCTTC. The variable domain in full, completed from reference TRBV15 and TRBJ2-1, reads DAMVIQNPRYQVTQFGKPVTLSCSQTLNHNVMYWYQQKSSQAPKLLFHYYDKDFNNEADTPDNFQSRRPNTSFCFLDIRSPGLGDTAMYLCATSRVLDREDEQFFGPGTRLTVL.

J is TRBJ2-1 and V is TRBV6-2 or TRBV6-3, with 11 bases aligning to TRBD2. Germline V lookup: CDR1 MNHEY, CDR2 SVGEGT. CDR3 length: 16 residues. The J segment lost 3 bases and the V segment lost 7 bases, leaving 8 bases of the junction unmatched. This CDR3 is CASNPLGLAGYNEQFF. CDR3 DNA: TGTGCCAGCAATCCTTTAGGACTAGCGGGCTACAATGAGCAGTTCTTC.

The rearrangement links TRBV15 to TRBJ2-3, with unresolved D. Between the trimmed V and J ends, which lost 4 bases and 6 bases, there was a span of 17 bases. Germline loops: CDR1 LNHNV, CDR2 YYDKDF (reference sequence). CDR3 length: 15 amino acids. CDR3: CATSTRRTAQDTQYF. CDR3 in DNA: TGTGCCACCAGCACCAGAAGGACCGCCCAGGATACGCAGTATTTT.

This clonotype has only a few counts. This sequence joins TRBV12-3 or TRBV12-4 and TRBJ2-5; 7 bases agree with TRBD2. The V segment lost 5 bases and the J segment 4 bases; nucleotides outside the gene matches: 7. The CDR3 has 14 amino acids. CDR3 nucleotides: TGTGCCAGCAGTCGACCCGGGGGGACAGAGACCCAGTACTTC. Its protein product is CASSRPGGTETQYF.

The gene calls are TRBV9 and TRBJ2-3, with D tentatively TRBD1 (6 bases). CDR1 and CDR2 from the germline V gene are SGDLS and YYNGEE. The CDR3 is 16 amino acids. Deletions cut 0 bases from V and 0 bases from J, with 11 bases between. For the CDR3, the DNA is TGTGCCAGCAGCGTAGATTGGGGGCTTAGCACAGATACGCAGTATTTT. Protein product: CASSVDWGLSTDTQYF.

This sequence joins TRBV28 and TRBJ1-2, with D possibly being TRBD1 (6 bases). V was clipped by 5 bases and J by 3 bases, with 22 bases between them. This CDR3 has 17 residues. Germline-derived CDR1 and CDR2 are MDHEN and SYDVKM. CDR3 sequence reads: CASSPTRTGTRDYGYTF. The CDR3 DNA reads TGTGCCAGCAGTCCAACTCGAACCGGGACACGGGACTATGGCTACACCTTC.

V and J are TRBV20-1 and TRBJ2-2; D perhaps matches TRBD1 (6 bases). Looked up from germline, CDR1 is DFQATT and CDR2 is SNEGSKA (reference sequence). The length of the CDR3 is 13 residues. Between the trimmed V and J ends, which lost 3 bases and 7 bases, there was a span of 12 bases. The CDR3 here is CSASETGIGELFF. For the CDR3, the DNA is TGCAGTGCTAGTGAAACAGGGATCGGGGAGCTGTTTTTT.

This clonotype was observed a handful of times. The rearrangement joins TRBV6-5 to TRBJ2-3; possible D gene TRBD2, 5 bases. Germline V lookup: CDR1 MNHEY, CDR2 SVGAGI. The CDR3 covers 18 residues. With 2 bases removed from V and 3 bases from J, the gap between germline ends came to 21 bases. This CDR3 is CASSYDLSTRVGTDTQYF. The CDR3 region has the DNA TGTGCCAGCAGTTACGACCTCTCGACGAGGGTCGGGACAGATACGCAGTATTTT.

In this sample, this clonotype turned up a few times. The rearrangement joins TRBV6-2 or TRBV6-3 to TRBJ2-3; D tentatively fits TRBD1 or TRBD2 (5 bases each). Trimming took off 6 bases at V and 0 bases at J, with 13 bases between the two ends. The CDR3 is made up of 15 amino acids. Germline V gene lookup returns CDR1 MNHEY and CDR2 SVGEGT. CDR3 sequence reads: CASSWDEFSTDTQYF. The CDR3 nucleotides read TGTGCCAGCAGCTGGGACGAATTCAGCACAGATACGCAGTATTTT.

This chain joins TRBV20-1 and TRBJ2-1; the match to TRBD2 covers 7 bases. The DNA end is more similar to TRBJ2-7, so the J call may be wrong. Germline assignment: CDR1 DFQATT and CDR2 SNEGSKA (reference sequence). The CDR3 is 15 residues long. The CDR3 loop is CSARDWVSGRNEQYF. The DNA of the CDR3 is TGCAGTGCTAGAGATTGGGTTAGCGGGCGGAATGAGCAGTACTTC.

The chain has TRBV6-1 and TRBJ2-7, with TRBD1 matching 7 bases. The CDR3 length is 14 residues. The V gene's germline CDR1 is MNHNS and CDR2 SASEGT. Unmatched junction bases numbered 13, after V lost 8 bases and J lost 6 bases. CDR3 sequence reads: CASYPGTESGEQYF. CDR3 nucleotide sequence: TGTGCCAGCTATCCGGGGACAGAATCAGGCGAGCAGTACTTC.

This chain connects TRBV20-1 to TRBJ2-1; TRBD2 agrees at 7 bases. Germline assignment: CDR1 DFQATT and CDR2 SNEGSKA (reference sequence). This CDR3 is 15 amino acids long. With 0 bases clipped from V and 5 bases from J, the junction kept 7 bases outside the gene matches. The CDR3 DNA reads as TGCAGTGCTAGAGATTGGGGGGGAAGGCACAATGAGCAGTTCTTC. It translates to CSARDWGGRHNEQFF.

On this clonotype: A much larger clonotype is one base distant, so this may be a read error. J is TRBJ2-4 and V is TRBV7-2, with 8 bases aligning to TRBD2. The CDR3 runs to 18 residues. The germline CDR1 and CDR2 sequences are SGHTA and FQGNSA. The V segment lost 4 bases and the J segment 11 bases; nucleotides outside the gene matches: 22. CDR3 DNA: TGTGCCAGCAGCTCAAGGGGAAAAGCGGGGGTCACCAGGGGAGTTCAGTACTTC. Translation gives CASSSRGKAGVTRGVQYF.

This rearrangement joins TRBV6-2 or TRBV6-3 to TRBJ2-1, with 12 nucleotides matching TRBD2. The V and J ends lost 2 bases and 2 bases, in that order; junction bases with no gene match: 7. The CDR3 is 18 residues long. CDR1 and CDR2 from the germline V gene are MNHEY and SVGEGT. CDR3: CASSYVLAGGRTYNEQFF. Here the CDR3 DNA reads TGTGCCAGCAGTTACGTACTAGCGGGGGGCCGGACCTACAATGAGCAGTTCTTC.

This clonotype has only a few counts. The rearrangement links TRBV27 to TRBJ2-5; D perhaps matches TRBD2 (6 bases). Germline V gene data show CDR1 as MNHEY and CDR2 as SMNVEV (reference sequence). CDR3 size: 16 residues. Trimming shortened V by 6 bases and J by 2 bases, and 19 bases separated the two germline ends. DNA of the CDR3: TGTGCCAGCAGACGCGGGGCTAGCGATTTACAAGAGACCCAGTACTTC. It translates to CASRRGASDLQETQYF.

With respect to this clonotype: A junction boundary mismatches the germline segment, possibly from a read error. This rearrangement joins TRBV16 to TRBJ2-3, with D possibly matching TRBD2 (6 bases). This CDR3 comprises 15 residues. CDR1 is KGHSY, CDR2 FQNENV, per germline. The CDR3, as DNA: TGTGCCGGCAGCCGCCCGGGGGTACGGTCAGATACGCAGTATTTT. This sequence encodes CAGSRPGVRSDTQYF.

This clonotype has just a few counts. Here the CDR3 reads CSSRTSTDTQYF. CDR3 DNA: TGCAGTTCCAGGACTAGCACAGATACGCAGTATTTT. The V gene is TRBV20-1, the J gene TRBJ2-3, with D perhaps TRBD2 (5 bases). The CDR3 totals 12 residues. V was pared by 8 bases and J by 0 bases, with 9 bases between. CDR1 is DFQATT, CDR2 SNEGSKA, per germline (reference sequence).

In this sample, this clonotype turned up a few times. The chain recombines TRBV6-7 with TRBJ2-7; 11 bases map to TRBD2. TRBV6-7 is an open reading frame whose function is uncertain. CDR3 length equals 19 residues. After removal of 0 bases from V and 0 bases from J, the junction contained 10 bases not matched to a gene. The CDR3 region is CASSYSTGVAGGISYEQYF. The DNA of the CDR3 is TGTGCCAGCAGTTACTCGACCGGTGTAGCGGGGGGGATCTCCTACGAGCAGTACTTC.

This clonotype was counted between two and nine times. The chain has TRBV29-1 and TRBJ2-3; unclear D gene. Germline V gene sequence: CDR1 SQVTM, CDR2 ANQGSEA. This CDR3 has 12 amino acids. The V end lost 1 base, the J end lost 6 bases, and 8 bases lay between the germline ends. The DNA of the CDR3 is TGCAGCGTTGAAGGGCTTGGTGATACGCAGTATTTT. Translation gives CSVEGLGDTQYF.

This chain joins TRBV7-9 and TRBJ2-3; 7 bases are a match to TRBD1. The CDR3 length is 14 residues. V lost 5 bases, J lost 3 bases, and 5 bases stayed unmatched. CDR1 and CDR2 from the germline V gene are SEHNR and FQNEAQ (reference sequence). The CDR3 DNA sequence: TGTGCCAGCAGCGTATCGACAGGGACAGATACGCAGTATTTT. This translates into CASSVSTGTDTQYF.

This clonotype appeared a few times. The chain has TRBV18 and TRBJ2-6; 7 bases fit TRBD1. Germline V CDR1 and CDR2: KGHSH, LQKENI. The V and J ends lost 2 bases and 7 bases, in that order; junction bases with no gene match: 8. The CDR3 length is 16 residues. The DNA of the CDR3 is TGTGCCAGCTCACCATTGACAGGGATCGACGCCAACGTCCTGACTTTC. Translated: CASSPLTGIDANVLTF.

CDR3 sequence: CASSWGQPGANVLTF. The CDR3 DNA reads TGTGCCAGCAGTTGGGGACAGCCTGGGGCCAACGTCCTGACTTTC. The chain uses TRBV28 and TRBJ2-6, with 7 nucleotides matching TRBD1. Looked up from germline, CDR1 is MDHEN and CDR2 is SYDVKM. This CDR3 has 15 amino acids. The ends lost 4 bases at V and 2 bases at J; junction bases unmatched: 2.

The CDR3: CASSFSLRAGADTQYF. CDR3 DNA sequence: TGTGCCAGCAGTTTCTCTCTGAGGGCCGGCGCAGATACGCAGTATTTT. The chain combines TRBV27 with TRBJ2-3, with D maybe TRBD2 (5 bases). The CDR3 runs 16 residues. Germline V gives CDR1 MNHEY, CDR2 SMNVEV (reference sequence). Deletions cut 3 bases from V and 4 bases from J, with 17 bases between.

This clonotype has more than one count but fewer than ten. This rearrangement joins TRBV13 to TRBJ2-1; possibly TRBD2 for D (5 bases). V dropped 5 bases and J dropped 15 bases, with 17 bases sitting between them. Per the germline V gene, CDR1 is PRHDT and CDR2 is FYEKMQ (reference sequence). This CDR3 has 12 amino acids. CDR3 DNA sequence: TGTGCCAGCAGCGAGGGCCCAGACCGAGGGTTCTTC. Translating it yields CASSEGPDRGFF. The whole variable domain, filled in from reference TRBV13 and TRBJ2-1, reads AAGVIQSPRHLIKEKRETATLKCYPIPRHDTVYWYQQGPGQDPQFLISFYEKMQSDKGSIPDRFSAQQFSDYHSELNMSSLELGDSALYFCASSEGPDRGFFGPGTRLTVL.

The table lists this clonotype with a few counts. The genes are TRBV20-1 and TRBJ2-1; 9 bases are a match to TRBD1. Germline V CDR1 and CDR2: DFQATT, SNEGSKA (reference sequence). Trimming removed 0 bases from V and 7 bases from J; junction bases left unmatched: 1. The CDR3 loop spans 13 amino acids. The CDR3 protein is CSARETGGNEQFF. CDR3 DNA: TGCAGTGCTAGAGAGACAGGGGGAAATGAGCAGTTCTTC.